This T cell receptor (beta chain) was captured by sequencing in a study of blood T cell repertoires in COVID-19. Study at large: The analysed material was cDNA or gDNA that came from T cells, B-cell-depleted T cells, or PBMCs.

Cohorts were based on clinical histories the participants reported. Resolution of symptoms, clearance, or two negative PCRs was present in recovered Cohort 3 donors. Original analysis: For nucleated cells, counts were estimated from reference gene primer amplification. Some clones are missing from TCRdb's copy, which holds only in-frame ones; the method was immunoSEQ multiplex PCR. From that table come the V and J calls and clone size; the DNA was used to work out D and trimming. The sample has more than 350,000 clones, about 83% seen once. This sequence originates from a woman aged 50 to 60 who had recovered from COVID-19. The material sequenced was PBMCs or T cells enriched from blood (not recorded which).

The CDR3: CASSILAAPYEQYF. In nucleotides, the CDR3 is TGTGCCAGTAGTATACTAGCGGCACCATACGAGCAGTACTTC. The chain couples TRBV19 to TRBJ2-7; 7 nucleotides agree with TRBD2. The germline CDR1 and CDR2 sequences are LNHDA and SQIVND (reference sequence). The CDR3 loop spans 14 amino acids. Losses at the gene ends were 2 bases for V and 4 bases for J; bases not matched to a gene: 5.